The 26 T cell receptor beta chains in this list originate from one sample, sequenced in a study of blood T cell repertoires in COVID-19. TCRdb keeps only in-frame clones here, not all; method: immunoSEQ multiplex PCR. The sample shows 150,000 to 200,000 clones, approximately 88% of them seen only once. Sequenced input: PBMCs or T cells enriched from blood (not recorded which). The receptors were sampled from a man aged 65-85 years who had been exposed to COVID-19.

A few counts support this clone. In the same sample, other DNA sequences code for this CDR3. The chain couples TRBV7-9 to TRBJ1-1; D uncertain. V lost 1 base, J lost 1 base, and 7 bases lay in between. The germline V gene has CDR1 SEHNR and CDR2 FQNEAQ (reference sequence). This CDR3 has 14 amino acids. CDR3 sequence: CASSLGGGNTEAFF. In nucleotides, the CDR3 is TGTGCCAGCAGCTTAGGCGGAGGGAACACTGAAGCTTTCTTT.

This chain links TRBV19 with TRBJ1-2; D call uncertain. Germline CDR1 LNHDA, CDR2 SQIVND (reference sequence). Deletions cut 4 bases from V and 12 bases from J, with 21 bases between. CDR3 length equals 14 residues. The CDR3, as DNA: TGTGCCAGTAGTAAGGTCCCGGTGGGAGGCACAAACACCTTC. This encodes CASSKVPVGGTNTF.

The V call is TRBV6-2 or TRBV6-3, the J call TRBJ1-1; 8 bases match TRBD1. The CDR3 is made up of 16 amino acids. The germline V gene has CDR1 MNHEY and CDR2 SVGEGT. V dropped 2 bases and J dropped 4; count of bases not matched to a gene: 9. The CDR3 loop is CASSYPQGARGTEAFF. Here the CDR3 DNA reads TGTGCCAGCAGTTACCCTCAGGGGGCGCGGGGCACTGAAGCTTTCTTT.

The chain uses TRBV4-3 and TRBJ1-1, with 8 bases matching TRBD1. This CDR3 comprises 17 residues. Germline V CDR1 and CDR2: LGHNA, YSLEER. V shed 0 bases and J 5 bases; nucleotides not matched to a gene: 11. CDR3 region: CASSQDGQGPIRTEAFF. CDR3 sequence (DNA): TGCGCCAGCAGCCAAGATGGACAGGGACCAATTAGGACTGAAGCTTTCTTT.

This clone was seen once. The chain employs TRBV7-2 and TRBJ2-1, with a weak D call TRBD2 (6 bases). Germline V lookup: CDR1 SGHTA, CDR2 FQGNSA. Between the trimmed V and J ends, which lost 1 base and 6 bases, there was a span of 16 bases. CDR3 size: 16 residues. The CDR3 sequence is CASSLVGGLVRNEQFF. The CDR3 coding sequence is TGTGCCAGCAGCTTAGTGGGGGGACTGGTCCGCAATGAGCAGTTCTTC.

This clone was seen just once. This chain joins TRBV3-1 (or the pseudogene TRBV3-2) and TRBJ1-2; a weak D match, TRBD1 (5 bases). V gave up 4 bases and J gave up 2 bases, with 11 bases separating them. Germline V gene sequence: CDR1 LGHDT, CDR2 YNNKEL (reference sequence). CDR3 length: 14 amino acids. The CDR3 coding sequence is TGTGCCAGCAGCCCCGGACATTTAAACTATGGCTACACCTTC. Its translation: CASSPGHLNYGYTF.

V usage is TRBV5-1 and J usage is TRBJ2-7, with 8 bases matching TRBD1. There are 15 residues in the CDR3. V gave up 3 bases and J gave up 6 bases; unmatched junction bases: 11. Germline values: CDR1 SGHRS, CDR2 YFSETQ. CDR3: CASSSIRRGRIEQYF. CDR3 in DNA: TGCGCCAGCAGCTCCATCCGCAGGGGGCGTATCGAGCAGTACTTC.

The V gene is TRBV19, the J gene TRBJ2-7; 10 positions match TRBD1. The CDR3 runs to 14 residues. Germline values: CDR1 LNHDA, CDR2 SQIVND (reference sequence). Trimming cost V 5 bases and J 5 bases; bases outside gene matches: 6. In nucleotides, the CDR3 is TGTGCCAGTAGTGCCCGGGACAGGGGCAACGAGCAGTACTTC. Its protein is CASSARDRGNEQYF.

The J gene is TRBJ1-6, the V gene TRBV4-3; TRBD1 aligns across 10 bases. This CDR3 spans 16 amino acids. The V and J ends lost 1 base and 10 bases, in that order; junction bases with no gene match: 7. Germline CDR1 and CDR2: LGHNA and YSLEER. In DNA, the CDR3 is TGCGCCAGCAGCCAAGTGACAGGGGGCTCGGGGTCACCCCTCCACTTT. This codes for CASSQVTGGSGSPLHF.

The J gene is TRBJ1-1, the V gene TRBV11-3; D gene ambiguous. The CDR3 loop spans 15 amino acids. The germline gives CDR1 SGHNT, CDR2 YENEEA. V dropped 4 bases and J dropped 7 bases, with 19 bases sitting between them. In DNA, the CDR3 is TGTGCCAGCAGCTCCAGCGGGGAGGGATTAGTTGAAGCTTTCTTT. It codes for CASSSSGEGLVEAFF.

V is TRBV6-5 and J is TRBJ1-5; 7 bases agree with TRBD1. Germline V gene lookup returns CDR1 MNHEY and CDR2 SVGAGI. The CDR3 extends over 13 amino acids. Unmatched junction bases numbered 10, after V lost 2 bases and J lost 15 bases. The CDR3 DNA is TGTGCCAGCAGTTACCGTGGGGACAGTGCACGGCATTTT. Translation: CASSYRGDSARHF.

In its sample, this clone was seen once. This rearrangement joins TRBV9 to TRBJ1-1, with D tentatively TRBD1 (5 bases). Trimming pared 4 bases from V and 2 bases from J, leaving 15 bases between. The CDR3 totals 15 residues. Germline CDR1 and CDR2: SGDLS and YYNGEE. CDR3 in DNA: TGTGCCAGCAGCTCCCTAGGGGATATCAACACTGAAGCTTTCTTT. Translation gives CASSSLGDINTEAFF. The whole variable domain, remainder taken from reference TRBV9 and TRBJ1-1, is DSGVTQTPKHLITATGQRVTLRCSPRSGDLSVYWYQQSLDQGLQFLIQYYNGEERAKGNILERFSAQQFPDLHSELNLSSLELGDSALYFCASSSLGDINTEAFFGQGTRLTVV.

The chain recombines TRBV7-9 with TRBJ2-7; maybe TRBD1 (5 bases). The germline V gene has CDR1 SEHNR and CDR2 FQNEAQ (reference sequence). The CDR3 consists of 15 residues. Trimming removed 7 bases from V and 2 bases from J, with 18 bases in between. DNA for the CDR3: TGTGCCAGCAACCCAGTTGGGGCCCCAACCTACGAGCAGTACTTC. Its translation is CASNPVGAPTYEQYF.

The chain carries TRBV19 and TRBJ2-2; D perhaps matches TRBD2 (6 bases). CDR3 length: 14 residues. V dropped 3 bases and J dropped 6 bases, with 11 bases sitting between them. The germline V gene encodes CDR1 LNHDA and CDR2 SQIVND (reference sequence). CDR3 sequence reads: CASSIVGSAGELFF. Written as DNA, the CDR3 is TGTGCCAGTAGTATTGTCGGGAGTGCCGGGGAGCTGTTTTTT. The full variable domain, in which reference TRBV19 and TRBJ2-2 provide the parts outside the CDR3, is DGGITQSPKYLFRKEGQNVTLSCEQNLNHDAMYWYRQDPGQGLRLIYYSQIVNDFQKGDIAEGYSVSREKKESFPLTVTSAQKNPTAFYLCASSIVGSAGELFFGEGSRLTVL.

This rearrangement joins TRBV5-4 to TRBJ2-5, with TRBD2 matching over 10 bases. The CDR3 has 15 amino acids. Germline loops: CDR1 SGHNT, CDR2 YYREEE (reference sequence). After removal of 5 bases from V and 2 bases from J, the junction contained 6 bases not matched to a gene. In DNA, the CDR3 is TGTGCCAGCAGAAAGACTAGCGGGCAACAAGAGACCCAGTACTTC. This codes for CASRKTSGQQETQYF.

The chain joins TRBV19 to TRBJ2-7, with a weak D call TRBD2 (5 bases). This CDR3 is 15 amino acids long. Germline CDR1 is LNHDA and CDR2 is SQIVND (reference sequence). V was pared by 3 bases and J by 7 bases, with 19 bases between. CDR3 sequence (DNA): TGTGCCAGTAGTATGGAAGCGCGGGCGCTTGGGGAGCAGTACTTC. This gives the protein CASSMEARALGEQYF.

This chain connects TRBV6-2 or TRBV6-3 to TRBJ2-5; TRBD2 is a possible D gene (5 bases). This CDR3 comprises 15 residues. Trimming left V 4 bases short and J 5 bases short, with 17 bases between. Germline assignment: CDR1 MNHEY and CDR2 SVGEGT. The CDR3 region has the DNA TGTGCCAGCAGTTTCGAGGGTACTGTACGGGAGACCCAGTACTTC. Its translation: CASSFEGTVRETQYF.

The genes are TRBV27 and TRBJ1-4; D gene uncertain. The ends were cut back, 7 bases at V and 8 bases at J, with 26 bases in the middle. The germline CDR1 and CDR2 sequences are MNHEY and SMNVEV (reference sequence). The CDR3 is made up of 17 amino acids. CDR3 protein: CASTPSGNNFYSEKLFF. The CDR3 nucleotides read TGTGCCAGCACTCCCTCCGGGAATAACTTTTATTCCGAAAAACTGTTTTTT.

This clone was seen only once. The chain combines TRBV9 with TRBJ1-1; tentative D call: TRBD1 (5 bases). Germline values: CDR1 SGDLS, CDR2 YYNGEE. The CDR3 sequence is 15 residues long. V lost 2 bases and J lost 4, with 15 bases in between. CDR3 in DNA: TGTGCCAGCAGCGTCCAGGGATCGACGGCCACTGAAGCTTTCTTT. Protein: CASSVQGSTATEAFF.

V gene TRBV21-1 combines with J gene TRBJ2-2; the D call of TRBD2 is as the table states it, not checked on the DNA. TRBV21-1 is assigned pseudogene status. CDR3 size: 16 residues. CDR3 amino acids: CASSKALAANTGELFF. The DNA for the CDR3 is TGTGCCAGCAGCAAAGCCCTAGCGGCAAACACCGGGGAGCTGTTTTTT.

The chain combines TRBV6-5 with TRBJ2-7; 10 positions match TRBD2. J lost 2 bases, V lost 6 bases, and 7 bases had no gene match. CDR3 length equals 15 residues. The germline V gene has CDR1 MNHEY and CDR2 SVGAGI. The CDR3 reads CASSPGLAQAYEQYF. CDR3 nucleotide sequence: TGTGCCAGCAGCCCGGGACTAGCGCAGGCCTACGAGCAGTACTTC.

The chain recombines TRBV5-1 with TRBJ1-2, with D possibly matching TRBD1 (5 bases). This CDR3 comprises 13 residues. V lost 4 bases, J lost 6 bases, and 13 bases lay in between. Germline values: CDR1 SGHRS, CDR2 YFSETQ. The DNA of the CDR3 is TGCGCCAGCAGCGATATGGAGACAGATGGCTACACCTTC. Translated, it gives CASSDMETDGYTF.

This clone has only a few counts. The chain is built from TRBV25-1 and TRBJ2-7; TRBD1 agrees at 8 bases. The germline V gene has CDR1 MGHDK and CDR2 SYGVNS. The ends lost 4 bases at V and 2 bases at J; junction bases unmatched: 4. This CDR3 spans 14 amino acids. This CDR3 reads CASSGTGTPYEQYF. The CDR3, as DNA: TGTGCCAGCAGTGGGACAGGGACCCCCTACGAGCAGTACTTC.

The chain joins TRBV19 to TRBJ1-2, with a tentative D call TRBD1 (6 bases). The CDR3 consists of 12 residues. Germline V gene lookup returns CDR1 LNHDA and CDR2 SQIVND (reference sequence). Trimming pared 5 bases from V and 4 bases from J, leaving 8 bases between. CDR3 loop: CASSGTSYGYTF. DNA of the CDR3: TGTGCCAGTAGTGGGACAAGCTATGGCTACACCTTC. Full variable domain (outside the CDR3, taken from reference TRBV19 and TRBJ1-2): DGGITQSPKYLFRKEGQNVTLSCEQNLNHDAMYWYRQDPGQGLRLIYYSQIVNDFQKGDIAEGYSVSREKKESFPLTVTSAQKNPTAFYLCASSGTSYGYTFGSGTRLTVV.

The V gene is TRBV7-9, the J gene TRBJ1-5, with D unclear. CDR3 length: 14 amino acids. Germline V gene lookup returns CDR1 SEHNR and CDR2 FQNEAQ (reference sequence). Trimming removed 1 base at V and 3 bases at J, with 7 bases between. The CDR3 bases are TGTGCCAGCAGCTTAGTGGGCCTCAATCAGCCCCAGCATTTT. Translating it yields CASSLVGLNQPQHF.

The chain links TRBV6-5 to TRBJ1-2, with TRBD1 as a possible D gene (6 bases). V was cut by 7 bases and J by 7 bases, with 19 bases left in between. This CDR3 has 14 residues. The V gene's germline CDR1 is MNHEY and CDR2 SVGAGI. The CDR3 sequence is CASTQWAGDSGYTF. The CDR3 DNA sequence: TGTGCCAGCACGCAGTGGGCAGGGGATAGTGGCTACACCTTC.